Listed here are 3 T cell receptor beta chains from one sample, sequenced in a study of T cell responses to AZD1222 COVID-19 vaccine. Sequencing used immunoSEQ multiplex PCR; TCRdb keeps in-frame clones, though not all of them. The sample lists about 60,000 clones, 75% to 90% seen once, with roughly 19% in the top ten. The input for sequencing was peripheral blood, taken on day 0 of MenACWY control vaccination. Receptors originate from an adult in good health.

The chain carries TRBV19 and TRBJ1-1; no firm D call. Trimming removed 7 bases from V and 1 base from J, with 7 bases in between. The CDR3 sequence is 12 residues long. From germline, CDR1 is LNHDA and CDR2 SQIVND (reference sequence). The CDR3 sequence is CASTRGNTEAFF. CDR3 bases: TGTGCCAGTACTCGGGGGAACACTGAAGCTTTCTTT. Full variable domain (rest looked up from reference TRBV19 and TRBJ1-1): DGGITQSPKYLFRKEGQNVTLSCEQNLNHDAMYWYRQDPGQGLRLIYYSQIVNDFQKGDIAEGYSVSREKKESFPLTVTSAQKNPTAFYLCASTRGNTEAFFGQGTRLTVV.

V and J are TRBV5-4 and TRBJ2-4; D gene ambiguous. The CDR3 runs to 15 residues. Trimming removed 4 bases from V and 3 bases from J, with 14 bases in between. Germline CDR1 reads SGHNT; CDR2 reads YYREEE (reference sequence). The CDR3 is CASSGGPFLKNIQYF. CDR3 in DNA: TGTGCCAGCAGCGGCGGACCCTTTCTCAAAAACATTCAGTACTTC.

This clone is a singleton in its sample. The chain has TRBV3-1 (or the pseudogene TRBV3-2) and TRBJ1-3; the D is unclear. The V gene lost 2 bases and the J gene lost 0 bases, with 8 bases spanning the gap. CDR1 is LGHDT, CDR2 YNNKEL, per germline (reference sequence). There are 15 residues in the CDR3. The CDR3 nucleotides read TGTGCCAGCAGCCAAAAGTCCCGCTCTGGAAACACCATATATTTT. This translates into CASSQKSRSGNTIYF.